A selection of T cell receptor beta chains follows, all from one sample in a study of T cells in Graves' hyperthyroidism and ophthalmopathy. TCRdb passed the multiplex PCR reads through MiXCR, listing each CDR3 protein once. The sample shows about 600,000 distinct CDR3 sequences, approximately 15% of them seen only once. Sequencing input: blood. All receptors derive from a woman between 35 and 50 years old with Graves' ophthalmopathy. Each CDR3 is given with its conserved first and last residue. A D gene is named only where the DNA matches it firmly. Clone size, where shown, is once, few, many, or a class for clones that have expanded.

CDR3nt,CDR3aa,d_gene,j_gene,v_gene,abundance
TGTGCCAGCTCACCCCAATTAACAGGGAGTGGCGCTGAAGCTTTCTTT,CASSPQLTGSGAEAFF,.,TRBJ1-1,TRBV18,.
TGCAGTGCCAAAAGTGGCTACACCTTC,CSAKSGYTF,.,TRBJ1-2,TRBV20-1,few
TGTGCCAGCAGAGGACAGGGAAGAAGCTACGAGCAGTACTTC,CASRGQGRSYEQYF,TRBD1,TRBJ2-7,TRBV2,many
TGTGCCAGCAGCTTAGTAGGACAGGGGTCTAATGAGCAGTTCTTC,CASSLVGQGSNEQFF,TRBD1,TRBJ2-1,TRBV13,.
TGTGCCAGCAGTTTAAACAGCCCCACCGGGGAGCTGTTTTTT,CASSLNSPTGELFF,.,TRBJ2-2,TRBV28,many
TGTGCCGGGACTAGCGGGGGTGAAAACAATGAGCAGTTCTTC,CAGTSGGENNEQFF,TRBD2,TRBJ2-1,TRBV28,many
TGCGCCAGCAGCTCGGGACTAGCGGGGCCCTACGAGCAGTACTTC,CASSSGLAGPYEQYF,TRBD2,TRBJ2-7,TRBV5-1,.
TGTGCCAGCAGTTTATACTCAGGGGCTGAGAGCAATCAGCCCCAGCATTTT,CASSLYSGAESNQPQHF,.,TRBJ1-5,TRBV28,many
TGTGCCAGCAGAAACAGGGGTGGGGGCAATCAGCCCCAGCATTTT,CASRNRGGGNQPQHF,TRBD1,TRBJ1-5,TRBV6-2/TRBV6-3,once
TGTGCCAGCAGTTTAGGGGGACAGGGATACAATGAGCAGTTCTTC,CASSLGGQGYNEQFF,TRBD1,TRBJ2-1,TRBV5-1,many
TGTGCCAGCCGAGGGGGAATAGCGGGAGGCAGGGCCAAAAACATTCAGTACTTC,CASRGGIAGGRAKNIQYF,TRBD2,TRBJ2-4,TRBV2,.
TGTGCCTGGAGTCCAGGACTGGATGGCTACACCTTC,CAWSPGLDGYTF,.,TRBJ1-2,TRBV30,many
TGTGCCAGCAGTGACGCCGGGACAGGGGCGGGCTACACCTTC,CASSDAGTGAGYTF,TRBD1,TRBJ1-2,TRBV6-1,few
TGTGCCAGCAGCTATGACCTCGCCCCGGGGGAGACCCAGTACTTC,CASSYDLAPGETQYF,.,TRBJ2-5,TRBV12-3/TRBV12-4,few
TGTGCCAGTAGTATAGGGGGAGGGCAAACTGAAGCTTTCTTT,CASSIGGGQTEAFF,.,TRBJ1-1,TRBV19,.
TGTGCCAGCAGCCGAGTGGCGGGAGCAATAGACTTTCGCTCCTACAATGAGCAGTTCTTC,CASSRVAGAIDFRSYNEQFF,TRBD2,TRBJ2-1,TRBV11-2,many
TGTGCCAGCAGTGAACGCCGAGGGGCCGGGGATGAAAAACTGTTTTTT,CASSERRGAGDEKLFF,.,TRBJ1-4,TRBV6-1,few
TGTGCCAGCAGTGAATACTTACTCTCCTACAATGAGCAGTTCTTC,CASSEYLLSYNEQFF,.,TRBJ2-1,TRBV6-1,many
TGTGCCAGCATAGGTTTGGGAGGCGGTGAGCAGTTCTTC,CASIGLGGGEQFF,.,TRBJ2-1,TRBV27,many
TGTGTCAGCAGCGAGGGCCAGGGGGCGTTCGAGCAGTACTTC,CVSSEGQGAFEQYF,TRBD1,TRBJ2-7,TRBV11-2,.
TGTGCCAGCAGTGAAGCGCTAGGCAACAATGAGCAGTTCTTC,CASSEALGNNEQFF,.,TRBJ2-1,TRBV2,many
TGTGCCAGCAGCGAGACAGGGGGCTGGCTAGCGGTCTCCCGGGCTACGCAGTATTTT,CASSETGGWLAVSRATQYF,TRBD1,TRBJ2-3,TRBV2,few